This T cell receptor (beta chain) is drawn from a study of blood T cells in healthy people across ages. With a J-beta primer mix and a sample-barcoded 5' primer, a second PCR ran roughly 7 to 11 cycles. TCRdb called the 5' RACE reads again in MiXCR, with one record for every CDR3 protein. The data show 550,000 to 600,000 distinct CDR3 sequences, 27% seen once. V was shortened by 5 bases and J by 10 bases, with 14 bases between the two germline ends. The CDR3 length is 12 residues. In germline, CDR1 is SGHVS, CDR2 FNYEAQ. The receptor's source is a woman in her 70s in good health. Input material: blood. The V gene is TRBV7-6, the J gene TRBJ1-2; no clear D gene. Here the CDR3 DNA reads TGTGCCAGCAGCCCCGGGTCGGGTCTCTACACCTTC. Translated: CASSPGSGLYTF.